The sequence of this TCR beta chain was determined in a study of T cell clonality in common variable immunodeficiency. As regards this clone: Read sequence stops 3 residues before the CDR3 end, and the germline J gene provides the missing end.

Method: immunoSEQ multiplex PCR; TCRdb's copy keeps in-frame clones and lacks some. The table lists about 52,000 clones, with no singletons. The CDR3 totals 17 residues. CDR1 and CDR2 from the germline V gene are SGHTA and FQGNSA. The receptor was isolated from a person between 18 and 69 years old in good health. Material: peripheral blood mononuclear cells. The V call is TRBV7-2, the J call TRBJ2-4; 9 bases fit TRBD2. This chain's CDR3 is CASSLARLAGGQETQYF. CDR3 DNA, as far as it was read: TGTGCCAGCAGCTTAGCGAGGCTTGCGGGGGGGCAAGAGACT.